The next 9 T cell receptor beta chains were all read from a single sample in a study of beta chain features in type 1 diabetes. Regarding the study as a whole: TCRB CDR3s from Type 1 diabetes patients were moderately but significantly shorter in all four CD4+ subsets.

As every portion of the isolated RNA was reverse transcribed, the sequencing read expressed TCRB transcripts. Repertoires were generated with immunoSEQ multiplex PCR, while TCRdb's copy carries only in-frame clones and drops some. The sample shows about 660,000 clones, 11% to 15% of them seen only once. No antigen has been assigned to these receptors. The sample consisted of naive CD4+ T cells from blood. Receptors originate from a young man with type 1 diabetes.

The CDR3 here is CASSLSSEQFF. The CDR3 coding sequence is TGTGCCAGCAGCCTGAGCAGTGAGCAGTTCTTC. The V call is TRBV5-6, the J call TRBJ2-1; D is uncertain. This CDR3 region has 11 residues. CDR1 SGHDT and CDR2 YYEEEE come from the germline V gene. Trimming removed 4 bases from V and 9 bases from J, with 8 bases in between.

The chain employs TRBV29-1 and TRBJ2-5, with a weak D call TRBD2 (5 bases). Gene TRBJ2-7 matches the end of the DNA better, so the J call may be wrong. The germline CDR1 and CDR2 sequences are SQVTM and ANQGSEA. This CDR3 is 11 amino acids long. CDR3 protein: CSVGELYEQYF. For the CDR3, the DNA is TGCAGCGTGGGAGAGCTGTACGAGCAGTACTTC.

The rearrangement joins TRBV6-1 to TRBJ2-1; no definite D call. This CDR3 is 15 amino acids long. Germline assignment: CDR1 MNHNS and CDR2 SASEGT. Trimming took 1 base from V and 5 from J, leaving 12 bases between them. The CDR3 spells CASSEGLRYDNEQFF. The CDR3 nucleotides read TGTGCCAGCAGTGAAGGATTGCGGTACGACAATGAGCAGTTCTTC.

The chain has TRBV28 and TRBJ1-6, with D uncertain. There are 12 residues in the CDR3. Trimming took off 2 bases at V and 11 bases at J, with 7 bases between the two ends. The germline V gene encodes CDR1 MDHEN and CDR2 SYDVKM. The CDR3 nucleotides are TGTGCCAGCAGTTTAATCCGACCACCCCTCCACTTT. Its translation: CASSLIRPPLHF. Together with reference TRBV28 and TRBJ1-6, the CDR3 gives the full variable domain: DVKVTQSSRYLVKRTGEKVFLECVQDMDHENMFWYRQDPGLGLRLIYFSYDVKMKEKGDIPEGYSVSREKKERFSLILESASTNQTSMYLCASSLIRPPLHFGNGTRLTVT.

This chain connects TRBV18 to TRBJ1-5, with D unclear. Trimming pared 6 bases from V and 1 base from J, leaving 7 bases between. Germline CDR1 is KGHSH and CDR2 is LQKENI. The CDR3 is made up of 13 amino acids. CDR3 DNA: TGTGCCAGCTCTACGGACAGCAATCAGCCCCAGCATTTT. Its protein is CASSTDSNQPQHF. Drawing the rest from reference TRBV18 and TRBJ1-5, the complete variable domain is NAGVMQNPRHLVRRRGQEARLRCSPMKGHSHVYWYRQLPEEGLKFMVYLQKENIIDESGMPKERFSAEFPKEGPSILRIQQVVRGDSAAYFCASSTDSNQPQHFGDGTRLSIL.

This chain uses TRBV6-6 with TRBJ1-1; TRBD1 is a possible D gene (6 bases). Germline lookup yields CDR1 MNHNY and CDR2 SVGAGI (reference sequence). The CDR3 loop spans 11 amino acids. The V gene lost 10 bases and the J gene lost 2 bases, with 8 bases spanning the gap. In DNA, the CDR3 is TGTGCCACCAGGGGTAACACTGAAGCTTTCTTT. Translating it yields CATRGNTEAFF.

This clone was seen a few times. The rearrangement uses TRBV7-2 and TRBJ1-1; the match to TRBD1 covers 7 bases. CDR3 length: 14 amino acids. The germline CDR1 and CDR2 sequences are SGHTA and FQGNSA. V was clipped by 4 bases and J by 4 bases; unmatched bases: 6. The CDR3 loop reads CASSSRQGGTEAFF. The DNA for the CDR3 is TGTGCCAGCAGCTCAAGACAGGGCGGCACTGAAGCTTTCTTT.

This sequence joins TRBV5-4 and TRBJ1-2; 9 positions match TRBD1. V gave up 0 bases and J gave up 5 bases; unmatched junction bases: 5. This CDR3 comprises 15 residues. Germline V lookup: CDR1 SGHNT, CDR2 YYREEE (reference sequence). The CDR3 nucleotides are TGTGCCAGCAGCTTGGAACGGACAGGGGTTTATGGCTACACCTTC. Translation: CASSLERTGVYGYTF.

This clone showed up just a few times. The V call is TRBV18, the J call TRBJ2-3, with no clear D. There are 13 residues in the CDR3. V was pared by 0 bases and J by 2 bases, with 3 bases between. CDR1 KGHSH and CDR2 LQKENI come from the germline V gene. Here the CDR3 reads CASSPPATDTQYF. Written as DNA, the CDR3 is TGTGCCAGCTCACCACCCGCCACAGATACGCAGTATTTT. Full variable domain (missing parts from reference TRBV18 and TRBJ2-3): NAGVMQNPRHLVRRRGQEARLRCSPMKGHSHVYWYRQLPEEGLKFMVYLQKENIIDESGMPKERFSAEFPKEGPSILRIQQVVRGDSAAYFCASSPPATDTQYFGPGTRLTVL.